This T cell receptor beta chain originates from a study of blood T cells in healthy people across ages. Sample-barcoded 5' priming and a J-beta primer mix drove a second PCR of about 6 to 12 cycles. Every sample gave at least 2.5 million paired-end reads containing CDR3. TCRdb processed the 5' RACE reads anew with MiXCR; each CDR3 protein has one entry. The repertoire holds around 1,700,000 distinct CDR3 sequences, roughly 28% seen once, with 6.5% to 8.5% in the top ten. Study-wide results and caveats: Not knowing donor CMV status may have confounded expanded clonotype changes. Using unsorted PBMCs precluded a conclusive naive versus antigen-experienced comparison.

This clonotype has more than one count but fewer than ten. The antigen is unknown. CDR1 and CDR2 from the germline V gene are MNHEY and SVGEGT. This CDR3 is 15 amino acids long. Trimming took 9 bases from V and 1 from J; bases not matched to a gene: 9. This chain joins TRBV6-2 or TRBV6-3 and TRBJ1-5; 7 bases align to TRBD1. What was sequenced was blood. The sequence was collected from a woman in her twenties or thirties in good health. Here the CDR3 DNA reads TGTGCCAGTAAACCGACAGGGCTGAGCAATCAGCCCCAGCATTTT. It codes for CASKPTGLSNQPQHF.